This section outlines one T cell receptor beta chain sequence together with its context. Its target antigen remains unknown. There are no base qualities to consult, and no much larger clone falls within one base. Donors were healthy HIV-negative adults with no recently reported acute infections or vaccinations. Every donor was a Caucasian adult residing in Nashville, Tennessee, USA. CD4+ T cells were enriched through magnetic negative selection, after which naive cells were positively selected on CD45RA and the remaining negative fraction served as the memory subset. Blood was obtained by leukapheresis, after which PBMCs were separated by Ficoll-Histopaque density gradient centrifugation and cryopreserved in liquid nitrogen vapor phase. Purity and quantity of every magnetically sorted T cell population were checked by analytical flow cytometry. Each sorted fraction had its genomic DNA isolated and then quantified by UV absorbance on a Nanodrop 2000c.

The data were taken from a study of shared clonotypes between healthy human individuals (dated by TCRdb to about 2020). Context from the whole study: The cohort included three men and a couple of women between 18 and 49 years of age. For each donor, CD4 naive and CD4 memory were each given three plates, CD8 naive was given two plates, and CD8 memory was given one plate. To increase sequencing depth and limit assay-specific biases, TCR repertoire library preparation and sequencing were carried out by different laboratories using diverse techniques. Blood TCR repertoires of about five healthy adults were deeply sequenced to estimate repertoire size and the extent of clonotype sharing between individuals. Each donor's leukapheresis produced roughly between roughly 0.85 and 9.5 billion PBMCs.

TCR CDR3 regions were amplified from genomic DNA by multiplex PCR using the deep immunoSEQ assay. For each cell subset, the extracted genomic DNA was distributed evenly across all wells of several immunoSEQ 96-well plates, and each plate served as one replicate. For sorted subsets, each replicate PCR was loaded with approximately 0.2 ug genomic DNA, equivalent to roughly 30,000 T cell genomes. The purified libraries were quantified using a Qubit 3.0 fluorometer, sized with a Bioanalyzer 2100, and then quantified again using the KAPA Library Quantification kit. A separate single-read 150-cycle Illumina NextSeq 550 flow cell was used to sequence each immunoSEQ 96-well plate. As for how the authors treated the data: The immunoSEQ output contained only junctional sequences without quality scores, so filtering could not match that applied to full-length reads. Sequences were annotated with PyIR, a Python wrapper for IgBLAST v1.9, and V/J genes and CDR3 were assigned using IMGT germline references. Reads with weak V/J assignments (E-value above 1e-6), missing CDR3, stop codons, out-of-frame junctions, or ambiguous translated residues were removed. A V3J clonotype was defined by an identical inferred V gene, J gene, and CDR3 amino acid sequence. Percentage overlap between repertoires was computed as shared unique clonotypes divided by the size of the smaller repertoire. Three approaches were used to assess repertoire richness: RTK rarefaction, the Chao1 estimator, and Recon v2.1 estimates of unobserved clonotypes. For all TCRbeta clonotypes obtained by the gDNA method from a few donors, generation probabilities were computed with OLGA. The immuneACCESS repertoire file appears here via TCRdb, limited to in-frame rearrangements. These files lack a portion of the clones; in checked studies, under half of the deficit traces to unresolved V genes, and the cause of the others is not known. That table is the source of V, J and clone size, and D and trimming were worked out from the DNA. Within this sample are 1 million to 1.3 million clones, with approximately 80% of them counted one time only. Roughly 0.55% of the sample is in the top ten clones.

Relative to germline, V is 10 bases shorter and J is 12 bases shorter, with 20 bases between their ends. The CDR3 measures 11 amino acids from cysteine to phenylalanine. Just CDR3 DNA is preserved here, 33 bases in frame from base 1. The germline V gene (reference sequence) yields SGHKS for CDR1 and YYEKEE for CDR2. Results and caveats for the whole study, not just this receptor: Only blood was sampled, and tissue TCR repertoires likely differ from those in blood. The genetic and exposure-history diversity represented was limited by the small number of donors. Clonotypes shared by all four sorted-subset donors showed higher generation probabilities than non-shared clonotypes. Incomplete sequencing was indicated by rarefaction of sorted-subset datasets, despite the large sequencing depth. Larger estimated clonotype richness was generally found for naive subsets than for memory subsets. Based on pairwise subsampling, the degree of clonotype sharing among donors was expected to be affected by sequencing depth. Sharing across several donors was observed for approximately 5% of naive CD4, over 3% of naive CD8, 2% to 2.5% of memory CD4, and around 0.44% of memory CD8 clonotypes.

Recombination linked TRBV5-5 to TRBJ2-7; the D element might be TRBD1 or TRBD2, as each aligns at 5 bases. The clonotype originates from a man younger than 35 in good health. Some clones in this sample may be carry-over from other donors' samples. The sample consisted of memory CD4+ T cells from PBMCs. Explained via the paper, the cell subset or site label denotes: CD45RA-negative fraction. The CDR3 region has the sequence CAGCRDVRPYF. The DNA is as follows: TGTGCCGGGTGCCGGGACGTGCGTCCGTACTTC.